One and the same sample provided the 13 T cell receptor beta chains below, sequenced in a study of blood T cells in healthy people across ages. Then a second PCR, running roughly 7 to 11 cycles, was carried out with a sample-barcoded 5' primer and a J-beta primer mix. Using its own MiXCR run on the 5' RACE reads, TCRdb lists one record per CDR3 protein. The top ten hold over 10% of the sample, which has around 850,000 distinct CDR3 sequences, roughly 40% seen once. The sequenced sample was blood. The receptors come from a man between 18 and 35 years old in good health.

There are a few counts of this clonotype. The chain combines TRBV3-1 with TRBJ2-5, with TRBD2 as a possible D gene (5 bases). V lost 4 bases, J lost 4 bases, and 10 bases lay in between. CDR3 length: 13 residues. Germline V gives CDR1 LGHDT, CDR2 YNNKEL (reference sequence). This chain's CDR3 is CASSRGWRETQYF. The CDR3 nucleotides read TGTGCCAGCAGCCGAGGGTGGAGAGAGACCCAGTACTTC.

In its sample, this clonotype was seen once. A much larger clone differs by one base, so this may be a read error. The chain recombines TRBV28 with TRBJ2-5; 7 positions match TRBD1. The CDR3 spans 11 residues. Germline CDR1 MDHEN, CDR2 SYDVKM. Trimming removed 10 bases from V and 11 bases from J; junction bases left unmatched: 10. The CDR3 DNA reads TGTGCCACTGGGACAGCCTACGGGCAGTACTTC. It specifies CATGTAYGQYF.

Here the CDR3 DNA reads TGCAGCGTGCCCCCCTCTAACGGAGGTTACAATGAGCAGTTCTTC. This codes for CSVPPSNGGYNEQFF. The V gene is TRBV29-1, the J gene TRBJ2-1, with D perhaps matching TRBD2 (5 bases). V was cut by 6 bases and J by 4 bases, with 19 bases left in between. The CDR3 consists of 15 residues. Germline V gives CDR1 SQVTM, CDR2 ANQGSEA.

This chain uses TRBV4-3 with TRBJ1-1, with D unresolved. The length of the CDR3 is 15 residues. Trimming left V 4 bases short and J 1 base short, with 13 bases between. Germline V gene data show CDR1 as LGHNA and CDR2 as YSLEER. Here the CDR3 reads CASSPRPGRNTEAFF. For the CDR3, the DNA is TGCGCCAGCAGCCCGAGGCCGGGCAGGAACACTGAAGCTTTCTTT.

The V and J genes are TRBV2 and TRBJ2-7; TRBD1 or TRBD2 may be the D gene (6 bases each). CDR1 SNHLY and CDR2 FYNNEI come from the germline V gene. The CDR3 loop spans 11 amino acids. V lost 9 bases, J lost 4 bases, and 10 bases lay in between. CDR3 amino acids: CASRGEYEQYF. For the CDR3, the DNA is TGTGCCAGTAGGGGGGAGTACGAGCAGTACTTC. The complete variable domain, with remaining parts taken from reference TRBV2 and TRBJ2-7, reads EPEVTQTPSHQVTQMGQEVILRCVPISNHLYFYWYRQILGQKVEFLVSFYNNEISEKSEIFDDQFSVERPDGSNFTLKIRSTKLEDSAMYFCASRGEYEQYFGPGTRLTVT.

This clonotype was counted a few times. This sequence joins TRBV12-3 or TRBV12-4 and TRBJ2-3; TRBD2 matches 8 bases. CDR3 size: 14 residues. The trim removed 7 bases at V and 6 bases at J, leaving 9 bases unmatched. The CDR3 region is CASNFGGASDTQYF. In DNA form, the CDR3 reads TGTGCCAGCAACTTCGGGGGGGCCTCGGATACGCAGTATTTT.

The chain combines TRBV5-6 with TRBJ1-1; 7 nucleotides line up with TRBD1. V gave up 4 bases and J gave up 5 bases; unmatched junction bases: 11. Germline CDR1 and CDR2: SGHDT and YYEEEE. The CDR3 is 15 amino acids. DNA of the CDR3: TGTGCCAGCAGCACCCGACAGGGTGCGGGAACTGAAGCTTTCTTT. Its translation is CASSTRQGAGTEAFF.

The CDR3 nucleotides are TGCAGTGCGCGCAGCGGGACAGACGCCTATTCACCCCTCCACTTT. This encodes CSARSGTDAYSPLHF. This chain links TRBV20-1 with TRBJ1-6; 7 nucleotides agree with TRBD1. V was pared by 6 bases and J by 8 bases, with 13 bases of the junction left unmatched. Germline assignment: CDR1 DFQATT and CDR2 SNEGSKA (reference sequence). The CDR3 length is 15 residues.

This sequence joins TRBV2 and TRBJ1-1, with D unclear. Germline-derived CDR1 and CDR2 are SNHLY and FYNNEI. This CDR3 comprises 14 residues. The V and J ends lost 4 bases and 3 bases respectively, with 12 bases between them. This chain's CDR3 is CASSGYTMDTEAFF. The CDR3 nucleotides are TGTGCCAGCAGTGGTTACACTATGGACACTGAAGCTTTCTTT.

The chain couples TRBV12-5 to TRBJ2-2; TRBD2 matches at 7 bases. The CDR3 totals 17 residues. From germline, CDR1 is LGHNT and CDR2 FRNRAP. V lost 2 bases, J lost 6 bases, and 12 bases stayed unmatched. The CDR3 nucleotides read TGTGCTAGTGGTTTGCCCCGCCCCGCGGGGGAGGCCGGGGAGCTGTTTTTT. Its translation: CASGLPRPAGEAGELFF.

This clonotype turned up a few times. The rearrangement uses TRBV10-3 and TRBJ2-3; 13 positions match TRBD2. Looked up from germline, CDR1 is ENHRY and CDR2 is SYGVKD. Trimming took 0 bases from V and 6 from J; bases not matched to a gene: 6. This CDR3 comprises 17 residues. The CDR3 loop reads CAISESRTSGGLDTQYF. DNA for the CDR3: TGTGCCATCAGTGAGTCGAGGACTAGCGGGGGTTTGGATACGCAGTATTTT.

On this clonotype: The junction and the germline gene differ at one end; a read error may be behind it. The chain employs TRBV4-3 and TRBJ2-3; the match to TRBD1 covers 8 bases. This CDR3 contains 17 residues. Germline lookup yields CDR1 LGHNA and CDR2 YSLEER. CDR3 coding DNA: TGCGCCAGCAGCCAAGAACGGGATGACACAGGGGGTGATACGCGGTATTTT. It yields the protein CASSQERDDTGGDTRYF.

CDR3 DNA sequence: TGCAGTGCTATAGGCGGACAGGACTCCTACAATGAGCAGTTCTTC. It is translated as CSAIGGQDSYNEQFF. The chain carries TRBV20-1 and TRBJ2-1, with 7 bases identical to TRBD1. V lost 4 bases and J lost 0; bases outside the gene matches: 6. The CDR3 runs 15 residues. Germline CDR1 reads DFQATT; CDR2 reads SNEGSKA (reference sequence).